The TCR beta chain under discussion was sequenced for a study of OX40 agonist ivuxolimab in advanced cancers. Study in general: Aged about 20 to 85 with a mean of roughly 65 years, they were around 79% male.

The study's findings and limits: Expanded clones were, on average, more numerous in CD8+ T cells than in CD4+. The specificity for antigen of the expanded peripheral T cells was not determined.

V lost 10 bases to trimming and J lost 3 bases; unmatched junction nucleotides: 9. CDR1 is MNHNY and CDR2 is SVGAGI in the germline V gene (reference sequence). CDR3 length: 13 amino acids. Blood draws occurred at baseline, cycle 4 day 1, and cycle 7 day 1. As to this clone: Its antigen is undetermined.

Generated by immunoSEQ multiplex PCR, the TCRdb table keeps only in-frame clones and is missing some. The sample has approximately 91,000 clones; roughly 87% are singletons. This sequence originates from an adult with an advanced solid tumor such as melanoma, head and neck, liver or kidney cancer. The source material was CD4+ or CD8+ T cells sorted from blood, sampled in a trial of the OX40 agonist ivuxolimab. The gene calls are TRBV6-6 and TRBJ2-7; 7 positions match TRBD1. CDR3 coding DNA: TGTGCCACCAAGGGGACAGTTAACTACGAGCAGTACTTC. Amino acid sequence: CATKGTVNYEQYF.